What follows are 23 T cell receptor beta chains derived from one specimen sequenced in a study of identical twins. Via MiXCR, TCRdb re-called the 5' RACE reads, giving one row per CDR3 protein. This sample yields around 280,000 distinct CDR3 sequences, of which under 9.5% are seen a single time; approximately 2.1% belongs to the top ten. The sample was also reused in another study, on yellow fever vaccine responses in identical twins.

Input material: memory (CD45RO+) T cells sorted from blood. These receptor sequences come from a woman aged 18-29 years in good health.

In this sample, this clonotype turned up many times. J is TRBJ2-7 and V is TRBV6-1; 9 nucleotides agree with TRBD1. V dropped 4 bases and J dropped 4; count of bases not matched to a gene: 2. CDR1 is MNHNS, CDR2 SASEGT, per germline. The CDR3 is made up of 13 amino acids. CDR3 sequence (DNA): TGTGCCAGCAGTGTAGGGACAGGGTACGAGCAGTACTTC. Protein sequence: CASSVGTGYEQYF.

This clonotype was recorded at least ten times. The gene calls are TRBV7-9 and TRBJ1-2; D may be TRBD1 (6 bases). CDR3 size: 15 residues. The V and J ends lost 5 bases and 0 bases respectively, with 13 bases between them. The germline gives CDR1 SEHNR, CDR2 FQNEAQ (reference sequence). In DNA form, the CDR3 reads TGTGCCAGCAGCCGCACAGGGCTAGCTAACTATGGCTACACCTTC. It translates to CASSRTGLANYGYTF.

Ten or more counts support this clonotype. The CDR3 DNA is TGCGCCAGCAGCCAAGAGATTACAGGTTTTTCATCTTTAGCCAAAAACATTCAGTACTTC. Its protein is CASSQEITGFSSLAKNIQYF. The rearrangement links TRBV4-1 to TRBJ2-4; perhaps TRBD1 as D (5 bases). Germline V gene sequence: CDR1 MGHRA, CDR2 YSYEKL. V was pared by 0 bases and J by 0 bases, with 21 bases between. This CDR3 has 20 residues.

This clonotype was found many times. This chain links TRBV10-3 with TRBJ2-7, with TRBD2 matching over 14 bases. This CDR3 contains 14 residues. Germline V gene data show CDR1 as ENHRY and CDR2 as SYGVKD. With V trimmed by 7 bases and J by 7 bases, 6 bases remained unmatched. The chain's CDR3 is CAIKETSGRGEQYF. CDR3 nucleotide sequence: TGTGCCATCAAAGAGACTAGCGGGAGGGGTGAGCAGTACTTC.

V and J are TRBV10-3 and TRBJ2-2; 9 bases line up with TRBD1. The V gene end was trimmed by 6 bases and the J gene end by 7 bases; junction bases not matched to a gene: 9. The CDR3 runs 15 residues. Looked up from germline, CDR1 is ENHRY and CDR2 is SYGVKD. This CDR3 is CAISPGDRVYGELFF. CDR3 DNA: TGTGCCATCAGCCCGGGGGACAGGGTATACGGGGAGCTGTTTTTT.

This clonotype was detected only a few times. The chain combines TRBV5-6 with TRBJ1-2; D unresolved. Germline V lookup: CDR1 SGHDT, CDR2 YYEEEE. The CDR3 contains 16 residues. The V end lost 1 base, the J end lost 4 bases, and 17 bases lay between the germline ends. The CDR3 loop reads CASSLLWDPFGYGYTF. In DNA form, the CDR3 reads TGTGCCAGCAGCTTGCTATGGGATCCCTTTGGCTATGGCTACACCTTC.

This rearrangement joins TRBV6-1 to TRBJ2-2; 9 nucleotides match TRBD1. With V trimmed by 5 bases and J by 6 bases, 7 bases remained unmatched. The CDR3 loop spans 15 amino acids. Germline CDR1 reads MNHNS; CDR2 reads SASEGT. As DNA, the CDR3 is TGTGCCAGCAGTAAGCGGACAGGGGTGGCCGGGGAGCTGTTTTTT. As protein: CASSKRTGVAGELFF.

V and J are TRBV12-3 or TRBV12-4 and TRBJ2-1; 9 bases line up with TRBD2. After removal of 5 bases from V and 0 bases from J, the junction contained 5 bases not matched to a gene. The CDR3 length is 16 residues. CDR3 loop: CASSPRLADSYNEQFF. The CDR3 nucleotides read TGTGCCAGCAGTCCCAGACTAGCGGACTCCTACAATGAGCAGTTCTTC.

This rearrangement joins TRBV9 to TRBJ1-4; TRBD1 matches at 9 bases. The CDR3 is 16 residues long. The junction had 10 bases not matched to a gene; V was cut back by 4 bases and J by 6 bases. The germline V gene encodes CDR1 SGDLS and CDR2 YYNGEE. Here the CDR3 reads CASSPGWGQGDEKLFF. For the CDR3, the DNA is TGTGCCAGCAGCCCCGGTTGGGGACAGGGAGATGAAAAACTGTTTTTT.

This clonotype was picked up a small number of times. The chain joins TRBV27 to TRBJ2-5, with TRBD2 matching 13 bases. CDR1 is MNHEY, CDR2 SMNVEV, per germline (reference sequence). The CDR3 consists of 15 residues. The ends lost 8 bases at V and 1 base at J; junction bases unmatched: 4. CDR3: CASGRLAGGQETQYF. The CDR3 DNA sequence: TGTGCCAGCGGAAGACTAGCGGGGGGCCAAGAGACCCAGTACTTC.

Details on this clonotype: A clone one base away is much larger, so this may be a read error. V is TRBV29-1 and J is TRBJ2-6; D gene uncertain. This CDR3 is 13 amino acids long. Germline assignment: CDR1 SQVTM and CDR2 ANQGSEA. The CDR3 DNA is TGCAGCGTTGGACTCTCTCGGGCCAACGTCCTGACTTTC. Translation gives CSVGLSRANVLTF.

The genes are TRBV28 and TRBJ2-7; the match to TRBD1 covers 9 bases. This CDR3 spans 15 amino acids. V shed 6 bases, J shed 2 bases, and the junction held 8 bases outside the gene matches. Germline-derived CDR1 and CDR2 are MDHEN and SYDVKM. Written as DNA, the CDR3 is TGTGCCAGCAGCCCAGGACAGGGGATAGCCTACGAGCAGTACTTC. Protein sequence: CASSPGQGIAYEQYF.

This clonotype was recorded at least ten times. V gene TRBV12-3 or TRBV12-4 combines with J gene TRBJ2-3; D gene ambiguous. Deletions cut 8 bases from V and 6 bases from J, with 9 bases between. The CDR3 spans 11 residues. The CDR3 region is CASAWLDTQYF. The CDR3 DNA reads as TGTGCCAGCGCGTGGCTCGATACGCAGTATTTT.

This clonotype was detected ten times or more. The chain couples TRBV5-1 to TRBJ2-1, with 9 nucleotides matching TRBD2. The CDR3 is 15 residues long. V lost 3 bases, J lost 6 bases, and 7 bases stayed unmatched. Germline loops: CDR1 SGHRS, CDR2 YFSETQ. The CDR3 reads CASSSTSGFGNEQFF. The CDR3 DNA reads as TGCGCCAGCAGCTCCACTAGCGGGTTTGGCAATGAGCAGTTCTTC.

This clonotype was counted only a few times. The chain uses TRBV6-1 and TRBJ2-2; D is perhaps TRBD2 (5 bases). Germline lookup yields CDR1 MNHNS and CDR2 SASEGT. The V and J ends lost 6 bases and 0 bases respectively, with 11 bases between them. There are 15 residues in the CDR3. Written as DNA, the CDR3 is TGTGCCAGCAGCCCCACTAGTGCGAACACCGGGGAGCTGTTTTTT. Protein sequence: CASSPTSANTGELFF.

This clonotype was seen at least ten times. The chain employs TRBV20-1 and TRBJ2-1, with 13 bases matching TRBD2. Germline V gives CDR1 DFQATT, CDR2 SNEGSKA (reference sequence). CDR3 length: 20 amino acids. Trimming cost V 3 bases and J 0 bases; bases outside gene matches: 14. The CDR3 loop is CSASRVGTSGVFSSYNEQFF. CDR3 DNA sequence: TGCAGTGCTAGTCGGGTTGGGACTAGCGGGGTTTTCTCCTCCTACAATGAGCAGTTCTTC.

Of note for this clonotype: This could be a read error, since a much larger clone is one nucleotide away. The chain joins TRBV20-1 to TRBJ2-3, with TRBD1 matching 8 bases. This CDR3 has 16 residues. Looked up from germline, CDR1 is DFQATT and CDR2 is SNEGSKA (reference sequence). Here the CDR3 DNA reads TGCTGTGCTAGAGATTTAGGACAGGGCCGCACAGATACGCAGTATTTT. It yields the protein CCARDLGQGRTDTQYF.

This clonotype has a count of ten or more. This chain connects TRBV3-1 to TRBJ1-4, with D unclear. CDR1 LGHDT and CDR2 YNNKEL come from the germline V gene (reference sequence). V lost 1 base to trimming and J lost 7 bases, with 4 bases between them. The CDR3 runs to 12 residues. The CDR3 loop is CASSQVGEKLFF. The CDR3 DNA follows: TGTGCCAGCAGCCAAGTGGGTGAAAAACTGTTTTTT.

This clonotype has at least ten counts. V is TRBV10-3 and J is TRBJ2-1, with 7 bases matching TRBD2. The V segment lost 2 bases and the J segment 7 bases; nucleotides outside the gene matches: 2. The CDR3 is made up of 13 amino acids. CDR1 and CDR2 (germline): ENHRY, SYGVKD. CDR3 protein: CAISELAVNEQFF. In DNA, the CDR3 is TGTGCCATCAGTGAGCTAGCGGTTAATGAGCAGTTCTTC.

This chain connects TRBV6-1 to TRBJ1-2, with D possibly being TRBD1 (6 bases). V was shortened by 2 bases and J by 0 bases, with 10 bases between the two germline ends. The germline V gene encodes CDR1 MNHNS and CDR2 SASEGT. CDR3 size: 15 residues. The CDR3 here is CASSEFTGPNYGYTF. CDR3 DNA: TGTGCCAGCAGTGAATTTACAGGGCCTAACTATGGCTACACCTTC.

This clonotype was seen repeatedly, ten times or more. The gene calls are TRBV20-1 and TRBJ2-3, with 9 nucleotides matching TRBD2. The CDR3 is made up of 13 amino acids. J lost 5 bases, V lost 7 bases, and 7 bases had no gene match. Germline V gene lookup returns CDR1 DFQATT and CDR2 SNEGSKA (reference sequence). The CDR3: CSVASGILDTQYF. The CDR3 DNA follows: TGCAGTGTAGCTAGCGGGATTTTAGATACGCAGTATTTT.

The chain couples TRBV27 to TRBJ1-5; D uncertain. The germline V and J ends were trimmed by 6 bases and 12 bases, with 15 bases remaining between them. Looked up from germline, CDR1 is MNHEY and CDR2 is SMNVEV (reference sequence). The CDR3 is 12 residues long. The CDR3 DNA is TGTGCCAGCAGCCGGACCCTCGGGAGCCAGCATTTT. Residues: CASSRTLGSQHF.

The chain combines TRBV7-6 with TRBJ2-5; a possible D gene is TRBD1 (7 bases). Germline-derived CDR1 and CDR2 are SGHVS and FNYEAQ. V was cut by 5 bases and J by 4 bases, with 17 bases left in between. The CDR3 is 15 amino acids. In DNA, the CDR3 is TGTGCCAGCAGCCCGCACAGGGGAGGAGGAGAGACCCAGTACTTC. This encodes CASSPHRGGGETQYF.